These 12 T cell receptor beta chains originate from one sample sequenced in a study of cytomegalovirus exposure and HLA in healthy donors. PCR involved 60 Vbeta and 13 Jbeta primers. The method was immunoSEQ multiplex PCR; TCRdb's version includes in-frame clones alone and lacks a portion of them. The sample has some 150,000 clones; about 10% are singletons. The sequencing sample was made of PBMCs. The receptors come from a man between 45 and 60 years old in good health and CMV-seronegative.

This rearrangement joins TRBV4-1 to TRBJ1-4; D is ambiguous. Trimming left V 0 bases short and J 0 bases short, with 5 bases between. This CDR3 has 15 residues. Per germline, CDR1 MGHRA and CDR2 YSYEKL. In DNA form, the CDR3 reads TGCGCCAGCAGCCAAGACCCCGCAACTAATGAAAAACTGTTTTTT. It codes for CASSQDPATNEKLFF.

V usage is TRBV27 and J usage is TRBJ2-2; 7 positions agree with TRBD1. The germline CDR1 and CDR2 sequences are MNHEY and SMNVEV (reference sequence). The CDR3 loop spans 15 amino acids. The V and J ends lost 5 bases and 4 bases, in that order; junction bases with no gene match: 7. CDR3 protein: CASSRRDRSTGELFF. CDR3 DNA sequence: TGTGCCAGCAGTCGCCGGGACAGATCCACCGGGGAGCTGTTTTTT.

The chain combines TRBV6-1 with TRBJ1-2; the match to TRBD1 covers 7 bases. This CDR3 contains 15 residues. From germline, CDR1 is MNHNS and CDR2 SASEGT. Unmatched junction bases numbered 10, after V lost 4 bases and J lost 5 bases. The CDR3 loop is CASSGYPGQIYGYTF. The CDR3 coding sequence is TGTGCCAGCAGTGGCTACCCGGGACAGATTTATGGCTACACCTTC.

This chain connects TRBV5-3 to TRBJ2-7; 9 nucleotides line up with TRBD2. TRBV5-3 counts as an open reading frame of uncertain function. The trim removed 0 bases at V and 2 bases at J, leaving 12 bases unmatched. This CDR3 has 18 residues. DNA of the CDR3: TGTGCCAGAAGCTTGGAAGGGACTAGCCTTACTGTTGCCTACGAGCAGTACTTC. It specifies CARSLEGTSLTVAYEQYF.

This clone was observed a handful of times. A read error may produce the germline difference seen at one junction end. The rearrangement joins TRBV7-7 to TRBJ2-3, with D tentatively TRBD2 (5 bases). The CDR3 is 13 amino acids. Germline loops: CDR1 SSHAT, CDR2 FNYEAQ (reference sequence). CDR3 coding DNA: TGTGCTAGCAGCTCGGGAATCACAGATACGCAGTATTTT. It codes for CASSSGITDTQYF.

The CDR3 here is CAWSSVSRGGYNEQFF. The CDR3 DNA follows: TGTGCCTGGAGCAGTGTATCGCGGGGGGGCTACAATGAGCAGTTCTTC. The gene calls are TRBV30 and TRBJ2-1; 9 bases are a match to TRBD2. Germline values: CDR1 GTSNPN, CDR2 SVGIG (reference sequence). The CDR3 totals 16 residues. The ends lost 3 bases at V and 3 bases at J; junction bases unmatched: 9.

V usage is TRBV29-1 and J usage is TRBJ1-5; D is undetermined. The CDR3 has 12 residues. V lost 4 bases and J lost 5, with 9 bases in between. Germline CDR1 is SQVTM and CDR2 is ANQGSEA. The CDR3, as DNA: TGCAGCGTTGCCAGTCTCGATCAGCCCCAGCATTTT. This codes for CSVASLDQPQHF.

This clone appeared a few times. V and J are TRBV5-4 and TRBJ1-1; a possible D gene is TRBD1 (5 bases). Trimming took off 4 bases at V and 3 bases at J, with 16 bases between the two ends. There are 15 residues in the CDR3. Germline-derived CDR1 and CDR2 are SGHNT and YYREEE (reference sequence). CDR3 protein: CASSARTGGYTEAFF. The CDR3 coding sequence is TGTGCCAGCAGCGCCAGGACCGGGGGTTACACTGAAGCTTTCTTT.

The chain carries TRBV6-5 and TRBJ2-7; TRBD2 aligns across 7 bases. Germline CDR1 and CDR2: MNHEY and SVGAGI. The V segment lost 6 bases and the J segment 0 bases; nucleotides outside the gene matches: 8. The CDR3 runs 15 residues. The CDR3 DNA sequence: TGTGCCAGCAGGCCCCCGGGACTAACCTCCTACGAGCAGTACTTC. Translation gives CASRPPGLTSYEQYF.

Concerning this clone itself: The junction differs from germline at one of its ends, possibly a read error. This sequence joins TRBV7-7 and TRBJ2-5, with D possibly being TRBD1 (6 bases). The CDR3 sequence is 14 residues long. Germline CDR1 and CDR2: SSHAT and FNYEAQ (reference sequence). The CDR3 is CASSQAGQQETQYF. The CDR3 DNA reads as TGTGCTAGCAGCCAAGCCGGACAGCAAGAGACCCAGTACTTC.

This sequence joins TRBV5-1 and TRBJ2-5, with 7 bases matching TRBD1. The J call is in doubt because the DNA end fits TRBJ2-7 better. Germline V lookup: CDR1 SGHRS, CDR2 YFSETQ. This CDR3 comprises 15 residues. The CDR3 protein is CASSLRPGGNYEQYF. CDR3 in DNA: TGCGCCAGCAGCTTGAGGCCAGGGGGAAATTACGAGCAGTACTTC.

This clone was observed a few times. The chain uses TRBV5-1 and TRBJ2-7, with D possibly being TRBD1 (6 bases). The V gene's germline CDR1 is SGHRS and CDR2 YFSETQ. CDR3 length: 14 residues. V lost 4 bases and J 4 bases, leaving 15 bases between the germline ends. The CDR3 spells CASSPDPGVYEQYF. The CDR3, as DNA: TGCGCCAGCAGCCCGGACCCAGGGGTGTACGAGCAGTACTTC.